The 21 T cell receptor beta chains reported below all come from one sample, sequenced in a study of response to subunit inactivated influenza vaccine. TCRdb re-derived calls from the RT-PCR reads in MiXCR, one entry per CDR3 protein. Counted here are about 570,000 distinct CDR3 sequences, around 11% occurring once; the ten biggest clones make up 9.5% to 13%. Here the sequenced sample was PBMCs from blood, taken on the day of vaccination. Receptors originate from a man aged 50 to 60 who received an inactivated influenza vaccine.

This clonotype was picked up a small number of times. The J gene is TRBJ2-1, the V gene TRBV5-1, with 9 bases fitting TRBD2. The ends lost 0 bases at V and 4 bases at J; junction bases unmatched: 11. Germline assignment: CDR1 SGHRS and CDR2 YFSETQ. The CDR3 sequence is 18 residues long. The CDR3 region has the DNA TGCGCCAGCAGCTTGGCCTCCCTTGCGGGAGGGGGTTACAATGAGCAGTTCTTC. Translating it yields CASSLASLAGGGYNEQFF.

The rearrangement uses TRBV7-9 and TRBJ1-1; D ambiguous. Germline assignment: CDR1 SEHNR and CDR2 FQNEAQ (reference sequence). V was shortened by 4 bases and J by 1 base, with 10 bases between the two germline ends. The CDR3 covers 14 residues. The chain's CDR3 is CASSSFTENTEAFF. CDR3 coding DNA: TGTGCCAGCAGCTCCTTCACAGAGAACACTGAAGCTTTCTTT.

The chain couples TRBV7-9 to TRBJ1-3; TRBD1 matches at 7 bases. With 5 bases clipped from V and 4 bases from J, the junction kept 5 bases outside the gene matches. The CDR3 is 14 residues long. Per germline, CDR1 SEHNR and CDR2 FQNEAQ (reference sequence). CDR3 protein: CASSQGDPGNTIYF. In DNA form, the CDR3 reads TGTGCCAGCAGCCAGGGGGACCCGGGAAACACCATATATTTT.

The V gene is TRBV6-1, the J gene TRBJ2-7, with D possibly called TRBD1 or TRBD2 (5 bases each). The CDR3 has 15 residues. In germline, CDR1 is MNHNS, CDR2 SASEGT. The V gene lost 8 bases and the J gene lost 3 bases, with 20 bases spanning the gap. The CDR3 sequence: CASATVRESGYEQYF. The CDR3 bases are TGTGCCAGCGCGACGGTCAGGGAGAGCGGCTACGAGCAGTACTTC.

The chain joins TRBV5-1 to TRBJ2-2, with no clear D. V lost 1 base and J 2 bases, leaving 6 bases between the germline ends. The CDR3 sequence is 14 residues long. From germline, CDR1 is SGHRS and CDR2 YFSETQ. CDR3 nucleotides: TGCGCCAGCAGCTTGTACAGAAACACCGGGGAGCTGTTTTTT. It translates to CASSLYRNTGELFF.

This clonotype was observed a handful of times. The DNA for the CDR3 is TGCAGTGCTGCTAGGGGGGTCCTCCAAGAGACCCAGTACTTC. It encodes CSAARGVLQETQYF. The rearrangement joins TRBV20-1 to TRBJ2-5; D tentatively fits TRBD1 or TRBD2 (6 bases each). Germline V gene lookup returns CDR1 DFQATT and CDR2 SNEGSKA (reference sequence). This CDR3 comprises 14 residues. Trimming pared 5 bases from V and 1 base from J, leaving 14 bases between.

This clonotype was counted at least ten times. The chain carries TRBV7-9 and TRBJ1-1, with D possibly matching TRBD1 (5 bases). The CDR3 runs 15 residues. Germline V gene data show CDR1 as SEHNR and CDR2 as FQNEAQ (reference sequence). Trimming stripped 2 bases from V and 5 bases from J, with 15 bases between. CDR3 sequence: CASSLNAGFETEAFF. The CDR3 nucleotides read TGTGCCAGCAGCTTAAACGCAGGGTTCGAGACTGAAGCTTTCTTT. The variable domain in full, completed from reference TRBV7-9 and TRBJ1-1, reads DTGVSQNPRHKITKRGQNVTFRCDPISEHNRLYWYRQTLGQGPEFLTYFQNEAQLEKSRLLSDRFSAERPKGSFSTLEIQRTEQGDSAMYLCASSLNAGFETEAFFGQGTRLTVV.

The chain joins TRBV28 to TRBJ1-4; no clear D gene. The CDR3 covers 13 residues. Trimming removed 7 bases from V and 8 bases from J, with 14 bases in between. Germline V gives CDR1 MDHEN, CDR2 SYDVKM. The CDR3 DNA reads TGTGCCAGCATTGACGGGGTATCGGAAAAACTGTTTTTT. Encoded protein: CASIDGVSEKLFF. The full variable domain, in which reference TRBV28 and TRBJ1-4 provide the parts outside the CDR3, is DVKVTQSSRYLVKRTGEKVFLECVQDMDHENMFWYRQDPGLGLRLIYFSYDVKMKEKGDIPEGYSVSREKKERFSLILESASTNQTSMYLCASIDGVSEKLFFGSGTQLSVL.

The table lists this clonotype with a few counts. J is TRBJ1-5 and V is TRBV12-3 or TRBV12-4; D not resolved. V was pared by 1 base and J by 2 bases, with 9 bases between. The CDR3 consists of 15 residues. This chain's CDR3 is CASSLGNTGNQPQHF. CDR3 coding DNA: TGTGCCAGCAGTTTAGGGAATACGGGCAATCAGCCCCAGCATTTT.

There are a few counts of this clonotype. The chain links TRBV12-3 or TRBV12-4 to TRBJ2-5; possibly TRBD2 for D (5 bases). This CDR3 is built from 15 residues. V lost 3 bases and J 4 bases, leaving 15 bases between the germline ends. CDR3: CASSFYRTVGETQYF. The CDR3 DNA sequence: TGTGCCAGCAGTTTCTACCGGACTGTCGGAGAGACCCAGTACTTC.

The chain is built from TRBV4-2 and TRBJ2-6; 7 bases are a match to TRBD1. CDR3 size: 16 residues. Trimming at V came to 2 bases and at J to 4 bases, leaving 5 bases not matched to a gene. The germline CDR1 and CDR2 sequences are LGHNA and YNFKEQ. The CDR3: CASSQYTGAGANVLTF. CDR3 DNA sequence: TGTGCCAGCAGCCAATACACAGGGGCAGGGGCCAACGTCCTGACTTTC.

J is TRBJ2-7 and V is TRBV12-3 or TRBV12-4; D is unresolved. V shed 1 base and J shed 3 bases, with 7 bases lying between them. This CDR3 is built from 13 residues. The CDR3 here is CASSLGSFYEQYF. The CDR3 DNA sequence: TGTGCCAGCAGTTTAGGCAGCTTCTACGAGCAGTACTTC.

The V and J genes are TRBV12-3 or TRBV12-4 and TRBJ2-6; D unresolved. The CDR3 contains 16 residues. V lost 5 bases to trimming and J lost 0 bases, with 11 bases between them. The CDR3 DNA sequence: TGTGCCAGCAGTGCACCGAAGAGCTCTGGGGCCAACGTCCTGACTTTC. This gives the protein CASSAPKSSGANVLTF.

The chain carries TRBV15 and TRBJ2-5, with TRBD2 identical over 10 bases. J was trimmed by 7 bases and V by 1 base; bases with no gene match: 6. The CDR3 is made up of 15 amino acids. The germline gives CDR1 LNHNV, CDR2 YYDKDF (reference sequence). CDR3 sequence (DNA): TGTGCCACCAGCAGAGGGCTAGCGGGAGATGGGACCCAGTACTTC. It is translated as CATSRGLAGDGTQYF.

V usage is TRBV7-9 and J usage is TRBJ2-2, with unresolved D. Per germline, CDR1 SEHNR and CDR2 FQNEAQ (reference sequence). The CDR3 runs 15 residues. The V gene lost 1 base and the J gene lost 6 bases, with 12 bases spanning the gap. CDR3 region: CASSLGSSGPGELFF. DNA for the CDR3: TGTGCCAGCAGCTTAGGTTCTAGTGGACCCGGGGAGCTGTTTTTT.

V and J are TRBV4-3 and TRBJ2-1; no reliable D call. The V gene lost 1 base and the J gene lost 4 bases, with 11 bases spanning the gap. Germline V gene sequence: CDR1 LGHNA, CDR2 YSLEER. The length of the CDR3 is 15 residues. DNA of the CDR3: TGCGCCAGCAGCCAAGTCGATGGCAATTACAATGAGCAGTTCTTC. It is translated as CASSQVDGNYNEQFF.

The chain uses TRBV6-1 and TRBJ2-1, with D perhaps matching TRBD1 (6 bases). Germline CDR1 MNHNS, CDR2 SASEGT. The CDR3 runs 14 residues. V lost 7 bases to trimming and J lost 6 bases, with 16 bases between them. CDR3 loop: CASKSGQGFNEQFF. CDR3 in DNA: TGTGCCAGCAAATCGGGACAAGGTTTCAATGAGCAGTTCTTC.

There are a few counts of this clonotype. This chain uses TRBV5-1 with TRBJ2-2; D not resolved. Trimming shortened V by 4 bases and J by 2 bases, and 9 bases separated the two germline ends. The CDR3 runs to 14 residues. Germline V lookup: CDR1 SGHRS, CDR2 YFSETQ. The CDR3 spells CASSTRANTGELFF. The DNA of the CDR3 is TGCGCCAGCAGCACCCGGGCTAACACCGGGGAGCTGTTTTTT.

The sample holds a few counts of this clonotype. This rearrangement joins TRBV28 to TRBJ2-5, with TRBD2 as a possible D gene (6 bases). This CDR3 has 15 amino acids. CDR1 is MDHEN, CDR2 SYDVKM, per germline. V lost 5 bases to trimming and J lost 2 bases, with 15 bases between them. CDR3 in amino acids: CASSGSGLSQETQYF. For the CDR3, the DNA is TGTGCCAGCAGTGGGTCGGGACTGTCTCAAGAGACCCAGTACTTC.

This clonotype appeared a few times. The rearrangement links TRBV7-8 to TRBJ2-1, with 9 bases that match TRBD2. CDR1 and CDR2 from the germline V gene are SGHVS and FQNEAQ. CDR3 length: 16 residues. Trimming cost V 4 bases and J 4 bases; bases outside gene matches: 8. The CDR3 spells CASSSGIAGDYNEQFF. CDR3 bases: TGTGCCAGCAGCTCCGGAATAGCGGGAGATTACAATGAGCAGTTCTTC.

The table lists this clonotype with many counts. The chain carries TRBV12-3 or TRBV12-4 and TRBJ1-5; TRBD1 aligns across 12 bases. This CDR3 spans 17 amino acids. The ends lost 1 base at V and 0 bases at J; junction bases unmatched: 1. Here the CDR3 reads CASSLGDRGLSNQPQHF. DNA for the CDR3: TGTGCCAGCAGTTTAGGGGACAGGGGGCTTAGCAATCAGCCCCAGCATTTT.